The rows below give T cell receptor beta chains drawn from one sample of a study of blood T cell repertoires in COVID-19. The repertoire was sequenced with immunoSEQ multiplex PCR; TCRdb's copy has only in-frame clones and lacks some. This table has roughly 200,000 clones, roughly 85% appearing once. Sequenced: peripheral blood. These receptors all come from a man in his 60s with acute or convalescent COVID-19. Each CDR3 is given with its conserved first and last residue. D genes are given only for firm matches. The size field is filled for only some rows; it gives once, few, many or a size class.

D gene	V gene	clone size	J gene	CDR3 DNA	CDR3 protein
TRBD1	TRBV10-3	.	TRBJ2-2	TGTGCCATCAGTGAGTTGACAGGGGAGGCCGGGGAGCTGTTTTTT	CAISELTGEAGELFF
.	TRBV5-1	.	TRBJ1-4	TGCGCCAGCAGCCTCGACAGCGAGGTGAATGAAAAACTGTTTTTT	CASSLDSEVNEKLFF
.	TRBV10-3	.	TRBJ2-3	TGTGCGACAGCTAGCACAGATACGCAGTATTTT	CATASTDTQYF
.	TRBV4-1	.	TRBJ2-5	TGCGCCAGCAGCCAAGAGCAATCGCGGGGGCAGACCCAGTACTTC	CASSQEQSRGQTQYF
TRBD1	TRBV6-2/TRBV6-3	once	TRBJ2-7	TGTGCCAGCAGTTGGCGGACAGGGCAGGAGCAGTACTTC	CASSWRTGQEQYF
.	TRBV3-1/TRBV3-2	.	TRBJ2-2	TGTGCCAGCAGCCAGTTTTCCGCCGGGGAGCTGTTTTTT	CASSQFSAGELFF
TRBD2	TRBV30	.	TRBJ2-5	TGTGCCTGGGATAGCGGGGGCCTCCGGACCCAGTACTTC	CAWDSGGLRTQYF
.	TRBV4-3	.	TRBJ1-4	TGCGCCAGCAGCCAAGAATCCGGCAGGGAGGATGAAAAACTGTTTTTT	CASSQESGREDEKLFF
TRBD1	TRBV5-6	.	TRBJ1-1	TGTGCCAGCAGCCCGGGGACAGGGAAAGCTTTCTTT	CASSPGTGKAFF
TRBD2	TRBV2	.	TRBJ2-7	TGTGCCGGACTGGAGCGGGAGGGTCAATACGAGCAGTACTTC	CAGLEREGQYEQYF
.	TRBV27	.	TRBJ2-7	TGTGCCAGCAGTTTAGGGCGAGTCTACGAGCAGTACTTC	CASSLGRVYEQYF
TRBD2	TRBV6-2/TRBV6-3	.	TRBJ2-1	TGTGCCAGCGGCCAACCCTATAGCGGGAAAGCCTACAATGAGCAGTTCTTC	CASGQPYSGKAYNEQFF
TRBD1	TRBV18	once	TRBJ1-1	TGTGCCAGCTCACTCCTACTGCCGGGACAGGGTGCTTTCTTT	CASSLLLPGQGAFF
.	TRBV29-1	once	TRBJ2-7	TGCAGCGTTGAAGATCATCCCAGCGGAGGCGTTTTCGAGCAGTACTTC	CSVEDHPSGGVFEQYF
TRBD1	TRBV5-4	.	TRBJ2-2	TGTGCCAGCAGCTTGTACAGGGGGGCGGATCCCGGGGAGCTGTTTTTT	CASSLYRGADPGELFF
TRBD1	TRBV27	.	TRBJ1-4	TGTGCCACGCGACCCGGGACAGGGGATGAAAAACTGTTTTTT	CATRPGTGDEKLFF
TRBD2	TRBV2	once	TRBJ2-3	TGTGCCAGCAGTGCTTTGCGGGAGGGCGCGGATACGCAGTATTTT	CASSALREGADTQYF
.	TRBV18	.	TRBJ1-1	TGTGCCAGCTCGCAGGGAATCACAGGCAGCACTGAAGCTTTCTTT	CASSQGITGSTEAFF
.	TRBV27	.	TRBJ1-4	TGTGCCAGCAGGGGCCACGAGGGAAAACTGTTTTTT	CASRGHEGKLFF
TRBD2	TRBV5-1	.	TRBJ2-1	TGCGCCAGCAGCTTGGGGGTGGCGGGAGGGCAGAATGAGCAGTTCTTC	CASSLGVAGGQNEQFF
.	TRBV28	.	TRBJ1-5	TGTGCCAGCATCCCAAGGGGAAATCAGCCCCAGCATTTT	CASIPRGNQPQHF